The 20 T cell receptor beta chains below were found in one sample sequenced in a study of T cells after yellow fever vaccination. MiXCR, run by TCRdb on the 5' RACE reads, gives a single entry per CDR3 protein. The sample shows some 350,000 distinct CDR3 sequences, under 14% of them seen only once. Sequencing was performed on PBMCs, taken on the day of the first yellow fever vaccination. The receptors were gathered from a man between 18 and 29 years old who received the YFV17D yellow fever vaccine.

This clonotype was observed a few times. The chain combines TRBV7-3 with TRBJ2-3; TRBD2 agrees at 7 bases. The CDR3 length is 16 residues. Germline-derived CDR1 and CDR2 are SGHTA and FQGTGA. The V gene end was trimmed by 5 bases and the J gene end by 4 bases; junction bases not matched to a gene: 12. CDR3 residues: CASSPEVYRGADTQYF. The DNA for the CDR3 is TGTGCCAGCAGCCCAGAGGTATACCGGGGGGCAGATACGCAGTATTTT.

The CDR3 bases are TGTGCCAGCAGCGAGACTAGCGGGGCCCCTCTAGGCACAGATACGCAGTATTTT. Protein: CASSETSGAPLGTDTQYF. This chain links TRBV9 with TRBJ2-3; TRBD2 aligns across 11 bases. CDR1 is SGDLS, CDR2 YYNGEE, per germline. Unmatched junction bases numbered 10, after V lost 3 bases and J lost 1 base. This CDR3 region has 18 residues. Supplemented by reference TRBV9 and TRBJ2-3, the full variable domain reads DSGVTQTPKHLITATGQRVTLRCSPRSGDLSVYWYQQSLDQGLQFLIQYYNGEERAKGNILERFSAQQFPDLHSELNLSSLELGDSALYFCASSETSGAPLGTDTQYFGPGTRLTVL.

V gene TRBV5-4 combines with J gene TRBJ1-1; 9 bases line up with TRBD1. The germline V gene has CDR1 SGHNT and CDR2 YYREEE (reference sequence). The CDR3 runs 15 residues. With V trimmed by 4 bases and J by 2 bases, 6 bases remained unmatched. DNA for the CDR3: TGTGCCAGCAGCACGACACAGGGGGCAAACACTGAAGCTTTCTTT. Translation gives CASSTTQGANTEAFF.

This clonotype was detected many times. The chain employs TRBV3-1 and TRBJ2-3; D may be TRBD1 (5 bases). Germline CDR1 is LGHDT and CDR2 is YNNKEL (reference sequence). V was trimmed by 5 bases and J by 1 base, leaving 16 bases between them. CDR3 length equals 16 residues. Written as DNA, the CDR3 is TGTGCCAGCAGCTCTAGGGCCACGACAGGCACAGATACGCAGTATTTT. This gives the protein CASSSRATTGTDTQYF.

This clonotype was counted many times. The chain recombines TRBV6-1 with TRBJ1-2; 8 nucleotides align to TRBD1. CDR1 and CDR2 (germline): MNHNS, SASEGT. The CDR3 extends over 14 amino acids. Trimming at V came to 8 bases and at J to 4 bases, leaving 9 bases not matched to a gene. The CDR3 DNA sequence: TGTGCCAGCCACGTGGGGACAGGCCCCTATGGCTACACCTTC. This sequence encodes CASHVGTGPYGYTF.

This clonotype was counted a few times. This sequence joins TRBV11-2 and TRBJ2-3; D not resolved. The CDR3 is made up of 13 amino acids. V was shortened by 3 bases and J by 6 bases, with 10 bases between the two germline ends. Germline V CDR1 and CDR2: SGHAT, FQNNGV. The CDR3 region has the DNA TGTGCCAGCAGCTTGGCGTACCTGGATACGCAGTATTTT. Its protein product is CASSLAYLDTQYF.

This clonotype turned up a few times. V is TRBV5-1 and J is TRBJ2-3; 9 bases fit TRBD1. The germline gives CDR1 SGHRS, CDR2 YFSETQ. The CDR3 length is 15 residues. V lost 3 bases to trimming and J lost 6 bases; unmatched junction nucleotides: 8. The CDR3 reads CASSSDGQGTDTQYF. The DNA for the CDR3 is TGCGCCAGCAGCTCGGATGGACAGGGGACGGATACGCAGTATTTT.

This clonotype was counted only a few times. The chain couples TRBV5-1 to TRBJ2-1; 9 bases are a match to TRBD2. The CDR3 is 13 amino acids. V trimming: 7 bases; J trimming: 6 bases; junction bases outside the gene matches: 5. Germline V gives CDR1 SGHRS, CDR2 YFSETQ. The CDR3 nucleotides are TGCGCCAGCCGAGCGGGGGGCCGCAATGAGCAGTTCTTC. It yields the protein CASRAGGRNEQFF.

The chain carries TRBV7-8 and TRBJ2-3; 11 positions agree with TRBD2. This CDR3 contains 16 residues. V dropped 5 bases and J dropped 7; count of bases not matched to a gene: 11. Germline V lookup: CDR1 SGHVS, CDR2 FQNEAQ. The CDR3: CASSPRLAGSMNTQYF. The CDR3 nucleotides are TGTGCCAGCAGCCCGAGACTAGCGGGGAGTATGAATACGCAGTATTTT.

As for this clonotype: This sequence may be a read error, since a much larger clone differs from it by one base. The CDR3: CASSPDSHETQYF. In DNA form, the CDR3 reads TGTGCCAGCTCACCCGACAGTCATGAGACCCAGTACTTC. The V and J genes are TRBV18 and TRBJ2-5; tentatively, D is TRBD1 (5 bases). Per the germline V gene, CDR1 is KGHSH and CDR2 is LQKENI. The CDR3 covers 13 residues. The germline V and J ends were trimmed by 3 bases and 5 bases, with 10 bases remaining between them.

The rearrangement uses TRBV7-9 and TRBJ2-7; D perhaps matches TRBD1 (6 bases). The CDR3 has 14 residues. The V gene's germline CDR1 is SEHNR and CDR2 FQNEAQ (reference sequence). V was shortened by 1 base and J by 1 base, with 8 bases between the two germline ends. CDR3 in amino acids: CASSLEQGSYEQYV. CDR3 bases: TGTGCCAGCAGCTTAGAACAGGGATCCTACGAGCAGTACGTC.

The gene calls are TRBV3-1 and TRBJ2-5, with D perhaps matching TRBD1 or TRBD2 (6 bases each). The CDR3 extends over 13 amino acids. CDR1 and CDR2 (germline): LGHDT, YNNKEL (reference sequence). V lost 7 bases, J lost 2 bases, and 11 bases lay in between. CDR3 in DNA: TGTGCCAGCACTTTAGGGGGGCAAGAGACCCAGTACTTC. Protein sequence: CASTLGGQETQYF.

This clonotype was recorded a few times. The rearrangement uses TRBV3-1 and TRBJ2-1; no clear D. The CDR3 totals 11 residues. CDR1 and CDR2 (germline): LGHDT, YNNKEL (reference sequence). The V and J ends lost 2 bases and 6 bases respectively, with 2 bases between them. In nucleotides, the CDR3 is TGTGCCAGCAGCCAAACCAATGAGCAGTTCTTC. This translates into CASSQTNEQFF.

This clonotype was seen repeatedly, ten times or more. The rearrangement uses TRBV7-6 and TRBJ2-7; TRBD1 aligns across 7 bases. Germline CDR1 is SGHVS and CDR2 is FNYEAQ. V lost 4 bases, J lost 7 bases, and 10 bases stayed unmatched. CDR3 length: 14 amino acids. The CDR3 DNA sequence: TGTGCCAGCAGCTCCGGGACAGAATCGGGAGAGCAGTACTTC. Translated: CASSSGTESGEQYF.

The chain carries TRBV6-5 and TRBJ1-2; possible D gene TRBD1, 6 bases. Germline lookup yields CDR1 MNHEY and CDR2 SVGAGI. The CDR3 loop spans 16 amino acids. V was cut by 2 bases and J by 7 bases, with 20 bases left in between. The CDR3 loop is CASSYTTTGHARGYTF. The CDR3 nucleotides read TGTGCCAGCAGTTACACAACAACGGGACACGCACGTGGCTACACCTTC.

The table lists this clonotype with a few counts. The chain employs TRBV6-5 and TRBJ2-7, with 10 bases that match TRBD1. This CDR3 is built from 16 residues. Germline trimming cut 0 bases from V and 3 bases from J; bases unmatched to any gene: 5. CDR1 and CDR2 (germline): MNHEY, SVGAGI. The CDR3 DNA sequence: TGTGCCAGCAGTTACTCCTCGGGACAGGGGTTCTACGAGCAGTACTTC. The encoded protein is CASSYSSGQGFYEQYF.

This clonotype was seen more than once but under ten times. The gene calls are TRBV3-1 and TRBJ1-3, with D uncertain. Germline CDR1 is LGHDT and CDR2 is YNNKEL (reference sequence). V was trimmed by 0 bases and J by 4 bases, leaving 7 bases between them. The CDR3 consists of 14 residues. CDR3 coding DNA: TGTGCCAGCAGCCAAGACGAGGACGGAAACACCATATATTTT. As protein: CASSQDEDGNTIYF.

The chain recombines TRBV3-1 with TRBJ2-6; D may be TRBD2 (6 bases). The germline V and J ends were trimmed by 5 bases and 4 bases, with 27 bases remaining between them. CDR1 is LGHDT and CDR2 is YNNKEL in the germline V gene (reference sequence). The CDR3 has 20 residues. This CDR3 is CASSSKNQRDWSPGANVLTF. CDR3 DNA sequence: TGTGCCAGCAGCTCCAAGAATCAAAGGGACTGGAGTCCGGGGGCCAACGTCCTGACTTTC.

There are many counts of this clonotype. This chain uses TRBV2 with TRBJ1-2; TRBD1 matches at 11 bases. In germline, CDR1 is SNHLY, CDR2 FYNNEI. With 5 bases clipped from V and 10 bases from J, the junction kept 3 bases outside the gene matches. This CDR3 has 12 residues. The CDR3 reads CASSPGQGVYTF. The CDR3 DNA reads TGTGCCAGCAGTCCGGGACAGGGGGTCTACACCTTC.

This clonotype turned up a few times. This chain connects TRBV12-3 or TRBV12-4 to TRBJ2-2, with TRBD2 matching over 7 bases. V gave up 6 bases and J gave up 6 bases; unmatched junction bases: 4. This CDR3 is built from 13 residues. Here the CDR3 DNA reads TGTGCCAGCAGGGGAGGGAGCGCCGGGGAGCTGTTTTTT. This encodes CASRGGSAGELFF.